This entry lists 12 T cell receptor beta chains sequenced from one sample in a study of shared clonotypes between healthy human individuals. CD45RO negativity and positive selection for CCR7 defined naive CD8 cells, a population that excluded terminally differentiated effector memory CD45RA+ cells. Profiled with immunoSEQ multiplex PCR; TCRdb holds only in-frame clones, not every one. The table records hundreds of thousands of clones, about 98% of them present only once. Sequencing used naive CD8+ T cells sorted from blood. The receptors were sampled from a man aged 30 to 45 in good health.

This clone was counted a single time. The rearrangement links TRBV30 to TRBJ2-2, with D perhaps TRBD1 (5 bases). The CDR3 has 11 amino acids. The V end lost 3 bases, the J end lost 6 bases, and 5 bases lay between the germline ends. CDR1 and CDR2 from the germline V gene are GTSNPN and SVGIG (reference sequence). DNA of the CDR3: TGTGCCTGGAGCAGGGCCGGGGAGCTGTTTTTT. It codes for CAWSRAGELFF.

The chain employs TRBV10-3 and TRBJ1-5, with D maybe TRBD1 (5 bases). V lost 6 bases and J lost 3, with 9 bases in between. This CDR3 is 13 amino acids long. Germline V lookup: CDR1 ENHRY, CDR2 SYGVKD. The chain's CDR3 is CAIRGENNQPQHF. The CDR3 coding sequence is TGTGCCATCAGGGGGGAGAACAATCAGCCCCAGCATTTT.

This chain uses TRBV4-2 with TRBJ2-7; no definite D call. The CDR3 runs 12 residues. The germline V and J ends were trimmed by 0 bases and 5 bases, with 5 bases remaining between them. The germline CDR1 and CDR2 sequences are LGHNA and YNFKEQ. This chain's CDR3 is CASSQESHEQYF. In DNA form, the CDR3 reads TGTGCCAGCAGCCAAGAATCCCACGAGCAGTACTTC.

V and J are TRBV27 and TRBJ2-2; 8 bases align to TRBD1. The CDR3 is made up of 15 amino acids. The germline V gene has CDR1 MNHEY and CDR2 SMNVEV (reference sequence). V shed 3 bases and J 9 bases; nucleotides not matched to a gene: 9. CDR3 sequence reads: CASSLATGDARELFF. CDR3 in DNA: TGTGCCAGCAGTTTGGCGACAGGGGACGCGAGGGAGCTGTTTTTT.

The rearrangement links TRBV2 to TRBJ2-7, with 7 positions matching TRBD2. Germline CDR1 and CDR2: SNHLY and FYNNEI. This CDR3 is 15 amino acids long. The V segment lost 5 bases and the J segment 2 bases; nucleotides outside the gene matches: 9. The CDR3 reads CASSPSPSGTYEQYF. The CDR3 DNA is TGTGCCAGCAGTCCCTCCCCTAGCGGTACCTACGAGCAGTACTTC.

The CDR3 loop reads CASSLYQGRDVYGYTF. CDR3 in DNA: TGTGCCAGCAGCTTATATCAGGGGCGAGATGTCTATGGCTACACCTTC. The chain employs TRBV7-6 and TRBJ1-2, with D possibly being TRBD1 (6 bases). CDR3 length: 16 amino acids. V was pared by 2 bases and J by 4 bases, with 17 bases between. Germline-derived CDR1 and CDR2 are SGHVS and FNYEAQ.

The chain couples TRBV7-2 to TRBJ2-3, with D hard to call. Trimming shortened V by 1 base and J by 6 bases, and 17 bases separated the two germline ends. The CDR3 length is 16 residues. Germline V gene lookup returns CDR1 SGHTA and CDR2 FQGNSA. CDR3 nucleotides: TGTGCCAGCAGCTTAGTTGGATCTTCCCTTGCGGATACGCAGTATTTT. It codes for CASSLVGSSLADTQYF.

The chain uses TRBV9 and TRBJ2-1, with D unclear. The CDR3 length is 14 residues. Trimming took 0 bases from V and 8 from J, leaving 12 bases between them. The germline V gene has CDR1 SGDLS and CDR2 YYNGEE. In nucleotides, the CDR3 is TGTGCCAGCAGCGTAGGGGCGGTTTTGGATGAGCAGTTCTTC. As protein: CASSVGAVLDEQFF. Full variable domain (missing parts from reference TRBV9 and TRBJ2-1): DSGVTQTPKHLITATGQRVTLRCSPRSGDLSVYWYQQSLDQGLQFLIQYYNGEERAKGNILERFSAQQFPDLHSELNLSSLELGDSALYFCASSVGAVLDEQFFGPGTRLTVL.

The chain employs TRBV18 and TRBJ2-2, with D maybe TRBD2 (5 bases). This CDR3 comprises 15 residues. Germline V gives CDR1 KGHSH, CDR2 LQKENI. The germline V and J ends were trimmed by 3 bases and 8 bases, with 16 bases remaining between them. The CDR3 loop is CASSPNGIIEGELFF. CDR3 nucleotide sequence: TGTGCCAGCTCACCCAACGGGATCATCGAAGGGGAGCTGTTTTTT.

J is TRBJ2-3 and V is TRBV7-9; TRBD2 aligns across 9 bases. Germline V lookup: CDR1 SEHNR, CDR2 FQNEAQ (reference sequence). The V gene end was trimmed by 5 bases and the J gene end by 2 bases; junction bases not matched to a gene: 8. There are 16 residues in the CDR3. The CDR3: CASSQGSSGATDTQYF. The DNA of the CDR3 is TGTGCCAGCAGCCAGGGGTCTAGCGGGGCCACAGATACGCAGTATTTT.

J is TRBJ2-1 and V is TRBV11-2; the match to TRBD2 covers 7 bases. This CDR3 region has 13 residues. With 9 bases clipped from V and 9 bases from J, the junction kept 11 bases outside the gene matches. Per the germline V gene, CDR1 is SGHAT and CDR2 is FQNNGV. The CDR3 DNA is TGTGCCAGTAAAGGCGGGGGACTGAGTGAGCAGTTCTTC. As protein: CASKGGGLSEQFF.

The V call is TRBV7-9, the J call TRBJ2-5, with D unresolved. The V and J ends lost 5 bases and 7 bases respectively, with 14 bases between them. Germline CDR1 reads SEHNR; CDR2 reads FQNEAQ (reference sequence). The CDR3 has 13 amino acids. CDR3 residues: CASSNRAVGTQYF. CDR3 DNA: TGTGCCAGCAGCAATAGGGCTGTGGGGACCCAGTACTTC.